This entry lists 32 T cell receptor beta chains sequenced from one sample in a study of blood T cell repertoires in COVID-19. The protocol was immunoSEQ multiplex PCR, while the TCRdb copy is restricted to in-frame clones and leaves out a portion. The sample consists of 250,000 to 350,000 clones, around 90% of them appearing once. The sequenced sample consisted of peripheral blood. These receptors were obtained from a woman between 50 and 59 years old who had recovered from COVID-19.

The rearrangement uses TRBV19 and TRBJ1-1; maybe TRBD1 (5 bases). V was shortened by 0 bases and J by 3 bases, with 17 bases between the two germline ends. This CDR3 spans 17 amino acids. CDR1 and CDR2 from the germline V gene are LNHDA and SQIVND (reference sequence). DNA for the CDR3: TGTGCCAGTAGTATAGAGGCTGGTGGGGGAGGGTACACTGAAGCTTTCTTT. This codes for CASSIEAGGGGYTEAFF. The full variable domain, completed using reference TRBV19 and TRBJ1-1, is DGGITQSPKYLFRKEGQNVTLSCEQNLNHDAMYWYRQDPGQGLRLIYYSQIVNDFQKGDIAEGYSVSREKKESFPLTVTSAQKNPTAFYLCASSIEAGGGGYTEAFFGQGTRLTVV.

This clone was counted between two and nine times. The chain uses TRBV27 and TRBJ2-7, with 11 bases aligning to TRBD2. The J segment lost 9 bases and the V segment lost 3 bases, leaving 7 bases of the junction unmatched. The CDR3 has 14 amino acids. Germline V CDR1 and CDR2: MNHEY, SMNVEV (reference sequence). CDR3 amino acids: CASSLRLAGGRQYF. The CDR3 DNA follows: TGTGCCAGCAGTTTGCGCCTAGCGGGAGGAAGGCAGTACTTC.

This clone was found once. V usage is TRBV9 and J usage is TRBJ2-1; D may be TRBD2 (6 bases). From germline, CDR1 is SGDLS and CDR2 YYNGEE. The germline V and J ends were trimmed by 0 bases and 4 bases, with 11 bases remaining between them. The CDR3 has 15 residues. CDR3 region: CASSVAPSVYNEQFF. In nucleotides, the CDR3 is TGTGCCAGCAGCGTAGCTCCTAGCGTATACAATGAGCAGTTCTTC.

The chain recombines TRBV25-1 with TRBJ1-1; no firm D call. Germline loops: CDR1 MGHDK, CDR2 SYGVNS. The CDR3 covers 11 residues. V lost 7 bases and J lost 11, with 14 bases in between. The CDR3 region has the DNA TGTGCCAGCATTGGTTGGCTTAAGGCTTTCTTT. It yields the protein CASIGWLKAFF.

The chain joins TRBV7-8 to TRBJ2-7, with 9 bases identical to TRBD2. The germline gives CDR1 SGHVS, CDR2 FQNEAQ. CDR3 length equals 16 residues. Trimming removed 5 bases from V and 1 base from J; junction bases left unmatched: 9. CDR3 loop: CASSTRAGGISYEQYF. CDR3 coding DNA: TGTGCCAGCAGCACCCGAGCGGGGGGCATATCCTACGAGCAGTACTTC.

This clone occurred once. The chain links TRBV19 to TRBJ1-2, with 7 bases aligning to TRBD1. Germline V gene lookup returns CDR1 LNHDA and CDR2 SQIVND (reference sequence). The V segment lost 3 bases and the J segment 6 bases; nucleotides outside the gene matches: 4. The CDR3 totals 13 residues. The CDR3 DNA reads as TGTGCCAGTAGTATTATGCAGGGGGATGGCTACACCTTC. It translates to CASSIMQGDGYTF.

The chain joins TRBV6-5 to TRBJ1-3; TRBD1 is a possible D gene (5 bases). V was cut by 10 bases and J by 2 bases, with 15 bases left in between. The CDR3 has 14 residues. Germline V gene sequence: CDR1 MNHEY, CDR2 SVGAGI. CDR3 sequence: CATLQRRAGNTIYF. Written as DNA, the CDR3 is TGTGCCACCTTACAACGCAGGGCTGGAAACACCATATATTTT.

The CDR3 is CASSLGTATTQFF. CDR3 bases: TGTGCCAGCAGCTTAGGGACTGCTACTACCCAGTTCTTC. This chain joins TRBV7-2 and TRBJ2-1, with a weak D call TRBD2 (5 bases). The V end was cut by 1 base, the J end by 13 bases, with 14 bases between. Germline V CDR1 and CDR2: SGHTA, FQGNSA. This CDR3 is built from 13 residues.

The rearrangement links TRBV27 to TRBJ2-1, with 11 bases aligning to TRBD2. Unmatched junction bases numbered 4, after V lost 4 bases and J lost 2 bases. Germline loops: CDR1 MNHEY, CDR2 SMNVEV (reference sequence). The CDR3 length is 16 residues. CDR3 nucleotides: TGTGCCAGCAGTTCGCTAGCGGGGGGAACCTACAATGAGCAGTTCTTC. Its translation is CASSSLAGGTYNEQFF.

The chain uses TRBV28 and TRBJ2-5; tentatively, D is TRBD1 (6 bases). Looked up from germline, CDR1 is MDHEN and CDR2 is SYDVKM. This CDR3 has 15 residues. V was shortened by 6 bases and J by 2 bases, with 16 bases between the two germline ends. Here the CDR3 reads CASSSLLTGQETQYF. The CDR3 coding sequence is TGTGCCAGCAGCTCCCTCTTAACAGGGCAAGAGACCCAGTACTTC.

The genes are TRBV19 and TRBJ1-1; 7 bases are a match to TRBD1. Germline-derived CDR1 and CDR2 are LNHDA and SQIVND (reference sequence). This CDR3 has 16 residues. Trimming at V came to 6 bases and at J to 5 bases, leaving 15 bases not matched to a gene. The CDR3 loop is CASSPRPHPRGTEAFF. The DNA of the CDR3 is TGTGCCAGTAGCCCCCGGCCCCACCCCAGGGGGACTGAAGCTTTCTTT. The full variable domain, with the rest looked up from reference TRBV19 and TRBJ1-1, is DGGITQSPKYLFRKEGQNVTLSCEQNLNHDAMYWYRQDPGQGLRLIYYSQIVNDFQKGDIAEGYSVSREKKESFPLTVTSAQKNPTAFYLCASSPRPHPRGTEAFFGQGTRLTVV.

This chain uses TRBV5-4 with TRBJ2-2, with D possibly matching TRBD2 (5 bases). This CDR3 spans 14 amino acids. Looked up from germline, CDR1 is SGHNT and CDR2 is YYREEE (reference sequence). Trimming left V 2 bases short and J 4 bases short, with 9 bases between. CDR3 in amino acids: CASSLLRGTGELFF. The CDR3 DNA is TGTGCCAGCAGCTTACTCCGGGGCACCGGGGAGCTGTTTTTT.

The chain combines TRBV7-3 with TRBJ2-2; TRBD1 aligns across 9 bases. CDR1 and CDR2 (germline): SGHTA, FQGTGA. J gave up 8 bases and V 5 bases, and 3 bases lay outside the gene matches. This CDR3 is 13 amino acids long. CDR3 protein: CASSIQGAGELFF. The CDR3 DNA sequence: TGTGCCAGCAGCATACAGGGGGCAGGGGAGCTGTTTTTT.

This sequence joins TRBV5-1 and TRBJ2-2; 9 nucleotides align to TRBD1. CDR3 length equals 17 residues. The junction had 6 bases not matched to a gene; V was cut back by 3 bases and J by 0 bases. Per the germline V gene, CDR1 is SGHRS and CDR2 is YFSETQ. The CDR3 DNA sequence: TGCGCCAGCAGCTCTACAGGGGGCCACGCGAACACCGGGGAGCTGTTTTTT. Its protein is CASSSTGGHANTGELFF.

This chain joins TRBV5-1 and TRBJ1-5, with a tentative D call TRBD1 (6 bases). The CDR3 totals 14 residues. Germline loops: CDR1 SGHRS, CDR2 YFSETQ. V gave up 4 bases and J gave up 3 bases, with 11 bases separating them. The CDR3 here is CASSADSLNQPQHF. The CDR3 DNA follows: TGCGCCAGCAGCGCGGACAGCCTCAATCAGCCCCAGCATTTT. The complete variable domain, with remaining parts taken from reference TRBV5-1 and TRBJ1-5, reads KAGVTQTPRYLIKTRGQQVTLSCSPISGHRSVSWYQQTPGQGLQFLFEYFSETQRNKGNFPGRFSGRQFSNSRSEMNVSTLELGDSALYLCASSADSLNQPQHFGDGTRLSIL.

This chain links TRBV28 with TRBJ2-7; weak D call: TRBD2 (5 bases). Trimming took off 6 bases at V and 9 bases at J, with 18 bases between the two ends. The CDR3 is made up of 13 amino acids. Germline lookup yields CDR1 MDHEN and CDR2 SYDVKM. For the CDR3, the DNA is TGTGCCAGCAGCTCCCCATCCCCCGAGGGGCAGTACTTC. Translated: CASSSPSPEGQYF.

The chain carries TRBV11-1 and TRBJ1-1; TRBD1 might be the D (5 bases). Deletions cut 5 bases from V and 3 bases from J, with 10 bases between. CDR1 SGHAT and CDR2 FQDESV come from the germline V gene (reference sequence). The CDR3 contains 13 residues. CDR3 in DNA: TGTGCCAGCAGCGTCCGACAGTACACTGAAGCTTTCTTT. Protein sequence: CASSVRQYTEAFF.

This chain uses TRBV2 with TRBJ2-7; D unclear. CDR3 length equals 13 residues. V dropped 4 bases and J dropped 1 base, with 8 bases sitting between them. Germline loops: CDR1 SNHLY, CDR2 FYNNEI. CDR3 coding DNA: TGTGCCAGCAGTGCCCCCAGGTCCTACGAGCAGTACTTC. It specifies CASSAPRSYEQYF.

The rearrangement links TRBV30 to TRBJ1-2; D uncertain. Trimming removed 2 bases from V and 0 bases from J, with 7 bases in between. The length of the CDR3 is 13 residues. CDR1 and CDR2 from the germline V gene are GTSNPN and SVGIG (reference sequence). The CDR3: CAWSPITNYGYTF. The DNA of the CDR3 is TGTGCCTGGAGTCCTATTACTAACTATGGCTACACCTTC.

The J gene is TRBJ2-1, the V gene TRBV9; D unclear. CDR3 length: 15 amino acids. Germline CDR1 is SGDLS and CDR2 is YYNGEE. Between the trimmed V and J ends, which lost 0 bases and 0 bases, there was a span of 7 bases. Here the CDR3 DNA reads TGTGCCAGCAGCGTAGAGCCAGGCTCCTACAATGAGCAGTTCTTC. Translating gives CASSVEPGSYNEQFF.

The rearrangement uses TRBV20-1 and TRBJ2-7; no reliable D call. CDR1 is DFQATT and CDR2 is SNEGSKA in the germline V gene (reference sequence). CDR3 length: 11 amino acids. Deletions cut 6 bases from V and 7 bases from J, with 13 bases between. For the CDR3, the DNA is TGCAGTGCCCCCTTGATTGAGGAGCAGTACTTC. The encoded protein is CSAPLIEEQYF.

V is TRBV9 and J is TRBJ2-5, with 8 bases aligning to TRBD2. CDR3 length: 14 amino acids. Germline V gene sequence: CDR1 SGDLS, CDR2 YYNGEE. The ends lost 6 bases at V and 2 bases at J; junction bases unmatched: 6. The CDR3 spells CASTPGGIQETQYF. The CDR3 DNA sequence: TGTGCCAGCACCCCGGGGGGGATACAAGAGACCCAGTACTTC.

The chain carries TRBV2 and TRBJ2-2, with D possibly being TRBD2 (7 bases). The germline V and J ends were trimmed by 7 bases and 6 bases, with 15 bases remaining between them. The CDR3 contains 14 residues. Germline CDR1 is SNHLY and CDR2 is FYNNEI. The CDR3 loop reads CASMADGGPGELFF. The CDR3 DNA follows: TGTGCCAGCATGGCGGACGGGGGGCCCGGGGAGCTGTTTTTT. The entire variable domain, with the rest obtained from reference TRBV2 and TRBJ2-2, is as follows: EPEVTQTPSHQVTQMGQEVILRCVPISNHLYFYWYRQILGQKVEFLVSFYNNEISEKSEIFDDQFSVERPDGSNFTLKIRSTKLEDSAMYFCASMADGGPGELFFGEGSRLTVL.

The chain combines TRBV6-6 with TRBJ1-3; 10 nucleotides line up with TRBD1. The CDR3 runs 14 residues. Germline loops: CDR1 MNHNY, CDR2 SVGAGI (reference sequence). The V gene end was trimmed by 6 bases and the J gene end by 8 bases; junction bases not matched to a gene: 7. This CDR3 reads CASRPTGGVDTIYF. Here the CDR3 DNA reads TGTGCCAGCAGACCGACAGGGGGCGTGGACACCATATATTTT.

The genes are TRBV11-3 and TRBJ2-3; a weak D match, TRBD2 (7 bases). The germline gives CDR1 SGHNT, CDR2 YENEEA. The length of the CDR3 is 12 residues. V shed 4 bases and J shed 9 bases, with 11 bases lying between them. CDR3: CASSSRGGTQYF. The CDR3 DNA reads as TGTGCCAGCAGCTCAAGGGGGGGGACGCAGTATTTT.

The chain couples TRBV6-1 to TRBJ2-1; 8 bases are a match to TRBD1. Germline CDR1 is MNHNS and CDR2 is SASEGT. Trimming took 0 bases from V and 3 from J; bases not matched to a gene: 7. The CDR3 loop spans 17 amino acids. DNA for the CDR3: TGTGCCAGCAGTGAAGCGCTCGGCAGGGGGCACTACAATGAGCAGTTCTTC. It codes for CASSEALGRGHYNEQFF.

The chain recombines TRBV7-3 with TRBJ2-1; D is perhaps TRBD2 (6 bases). The ends were cut back, 5 bases at V and 5 bases at J, with 19 bases in the middle. The germline CDR1 and CDR2 sequences are SGHTA and FQGTGA. The CDR3 extends over 16 amino acids. CDR3 DNA sequence: TGTGCCAGCAGCCCGACCGGGACTGCCCCCCACAATGAGCAGTTCTTC. As protein: CASSPTGTAPHNEQFF. The complete variable domain, with remaining parts taken from reference TRBV7-3 and TRBJ2-1, reads GAGVSQTPSNKVTEKGKYVELRCDPISGHTALYWYRQSLGQGPEFLIYFQGTGAADDSGLPNDRFFAVRPEGSVSTLKIQRTERGDSAVYLCASSPTGTAPHNEQFFGPGTRLTVL.

V gene TRBV5-1 combines with J gene TRBJ2-6; TRBD1 is a possible D gene (6 bases). V was cut by 3 bases and J by 3 bases, with 10 bases left in between. The CDR3 length is 15 residues. In germline, CDR1 is SGHRS, CDR2 YFSETQ. CDR3 residues: CASSYRVFGANVLTF. The CDR3 DNA sequence: TGCGCCAGCAGCTACAGGGTTTTTGGGGCCAACGTCCTGACTTTC.

The CDR3 is CASRPSGTGGWYF. The CDR3 nucleotides are TGTGCCAGCAGACCCTCCGGGACAGGGGGTTGGTACTTC. This chain connects TRBV28 to TRBJ2-7, with 11 bases identical to TRBD1. CDR3 length equals 13 residues. Germline CDR1 is MDHEN and CDR2 is SYDVKM. The J segment lost 12 bases and the V segment lost 6 bases, leaving 10 bases of the junction unmatched.

V gene TRBV5-5 combines with J gene TRBJ2-2; 7 positions match TRBD1. The trim removed 0 bases at V and 6 bases at J, leaving 5 bases unmatched. Germline loops: CDR1 SGHKS, CDR2 YYEKEE (reference sequence). The length of the CDR3 is 15 residues. CDR3 coding DNA: TGTGCCAGCAGCTTGGTTCCAGGGGGTTCCGGGGAGCTGTTTTTT. As protein: CASSLVPGGSGELFF.

The J gene is TRBJ2-7, the V gene TRBV21-1; TRBD1 is taken as the D call from the table, unchecked against the DNA. TRBV21-1 is described as a pseudogene. CDR3 length equals 17 residues. CDR3 bases: TGTGCCAGCAGCAAAGGAGGAAGGGGGCATCTCTCCTACGAGCAGTACTTC. This sequence encodes CASSKGGRGHLSYEQYF.

The CDR3 loop is CASSVVALTYTDTQYF. CDR3 bases: TGTGCCAGCAGCGTAGTAGCCCTAACTTACACAGATACGCAGTATTTT. The chain is built from TRBV11-2 and TRBJ2-3; D remains ambiguous. Germline V CDR1 and CDR2: SGHAT, FQNNGV. The V end lost 5 bases, the J end lost 2 bases, and 17 bases lay between the germline ends. CDR3 length: 16 amino acids. The full variable domain, with the rest looked up from reference TRBV11-2 and TRBJ2-3, is EAGVAQSPRYKIIEKRQSVAFWCNPISGHATLYWYQQILGQGPKLLIQFQNNGVVDDSQLPKDRFSAERLKGVDSTLKIQPAKLEDSAVYLCASSVVALTYTDTQYFGPGTRLTVL.